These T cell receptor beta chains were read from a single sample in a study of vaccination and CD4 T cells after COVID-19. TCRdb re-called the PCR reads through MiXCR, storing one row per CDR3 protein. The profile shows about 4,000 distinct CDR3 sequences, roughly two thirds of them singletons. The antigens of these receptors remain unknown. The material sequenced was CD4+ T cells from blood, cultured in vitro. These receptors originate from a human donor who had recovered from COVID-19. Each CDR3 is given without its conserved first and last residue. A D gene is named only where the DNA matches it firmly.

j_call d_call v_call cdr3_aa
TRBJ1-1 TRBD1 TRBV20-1 SATSGTVNTEAF
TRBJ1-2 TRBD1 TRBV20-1 SARDPGTGNYGYT
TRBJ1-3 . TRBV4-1 ASSQGLLGGNTIY
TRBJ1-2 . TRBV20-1 SAARGGSNGYT
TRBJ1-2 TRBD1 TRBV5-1 ASSPGTASFNYGYT
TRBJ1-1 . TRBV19 ASSNQAGTTEAF
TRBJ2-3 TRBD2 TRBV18 ASSRGGGAVSRTDTQY
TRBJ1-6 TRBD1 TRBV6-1 ASSGRQGLNSPLH
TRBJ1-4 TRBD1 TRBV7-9 ASSRGTEAENEKLF
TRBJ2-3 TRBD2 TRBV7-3 ASSSPGRGTDTQY
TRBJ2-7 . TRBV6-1 ASSEGIGTVAYEQY
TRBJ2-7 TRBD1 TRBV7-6 ASSFSATGGYEQY
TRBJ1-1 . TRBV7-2 ASSLQLNTEAF
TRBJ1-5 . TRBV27 ASGGGNQPQH
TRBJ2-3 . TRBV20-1 SAREGSTDTQY
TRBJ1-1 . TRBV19 ASSAPRTYEAF
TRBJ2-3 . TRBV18 ASSRLSQDTQY
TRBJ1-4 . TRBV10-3 AIREDRGGEKLF
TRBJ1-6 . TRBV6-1 ASSEQIYNSPLH
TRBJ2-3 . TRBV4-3 ASSQAGARTDTQY
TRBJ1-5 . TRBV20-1 SAPLSGGGNQPQH
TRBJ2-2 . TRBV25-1 ASSERGGAGELF
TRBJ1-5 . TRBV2 ASSPNKGRNQPQH
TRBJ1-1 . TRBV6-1 ASSAQENTEAF
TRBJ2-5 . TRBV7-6 ASSLAGAWGQETQY
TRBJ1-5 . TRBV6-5 ASSYRSGFDQPQH
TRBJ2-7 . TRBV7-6 ASNLNQGPTYEQY
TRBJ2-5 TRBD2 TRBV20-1 SARPRTSGGTSTQY
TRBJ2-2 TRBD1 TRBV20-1 SARKPGTGNTGELF
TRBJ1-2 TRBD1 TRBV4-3 ASSPMTGEGSSNYGYT
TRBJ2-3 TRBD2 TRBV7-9 ASSLELAVDTQY
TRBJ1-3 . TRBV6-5 ASSYSNSLSGNTIY
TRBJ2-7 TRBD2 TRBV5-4 ASSFSGTKTYEQY
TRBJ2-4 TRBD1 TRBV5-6 ASSYGWTGKSKNIQY
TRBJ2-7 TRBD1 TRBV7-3 ASSLDRVGEQY
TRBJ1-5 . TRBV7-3 ASSLRSEGNQPQH
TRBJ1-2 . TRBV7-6 ASSLSQGLGYT
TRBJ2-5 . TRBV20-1 SARDRRWETQY
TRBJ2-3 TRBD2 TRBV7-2 ASSFQRGGFASTDTQY
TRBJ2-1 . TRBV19 ASSPRGYNEQF
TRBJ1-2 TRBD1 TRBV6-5 ASSYLTGERGYT